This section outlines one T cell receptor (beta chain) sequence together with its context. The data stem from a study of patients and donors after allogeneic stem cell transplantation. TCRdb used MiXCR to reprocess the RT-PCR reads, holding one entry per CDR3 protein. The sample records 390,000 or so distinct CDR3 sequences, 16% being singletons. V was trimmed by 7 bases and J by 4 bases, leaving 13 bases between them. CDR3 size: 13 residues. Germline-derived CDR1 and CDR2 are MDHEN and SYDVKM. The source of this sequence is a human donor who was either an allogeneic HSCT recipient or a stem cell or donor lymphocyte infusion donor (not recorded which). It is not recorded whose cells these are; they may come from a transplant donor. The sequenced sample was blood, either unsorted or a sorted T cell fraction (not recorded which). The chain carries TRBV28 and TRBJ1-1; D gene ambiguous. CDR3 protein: CASKKSGSTEAFF. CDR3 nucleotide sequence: TGTGCCAGCAAGAAAAGTGGATCCACTGAAGCTTTCTTT.